This is a list of T cell receptor beta chains from one sample in a study of blood T cell repertoires in COVID-19. TCRdb's table, derived via immunoSEQ multiplex PCR, lists solely in-frame clones and lacks some. This sample has about 190,000 clones; 86% occur once, and the top ten carry about 26%. The sequencing sample was made of PBMCs or T cells enriched from blood (not recorded which). Receptors were obtained from a woman between 35 and 50 years old in a cohort exposed to, infected with or recovered from COVID-19 (not recorded which). Each CDR3 is given with its conserved first and last residue. The order of the fields is J gene, D gene, V gene, clone size, CDR3 protein, CDR3 DNA. The D gene is left open where the match is weak. Clone size is stated in some rows and not others, as once, few, many or a class when expanded.

j_call: TRBJ2-3
d_call: TRBD2
v_call: TRBV29-1
clone_size: NA
cdr3_aa: CSIPRAGLATTDTQYF
cdr3_nt: TGCAGCATCCCCCGGGCGGGACTAGCGACCACAGATACGCAGTATTTT

j_call: TRBJ1-1
d_call: TRBD1
v_call: TRBV10-3
clone_size: NA
cdr3_aa: CAISGTGTGGPSAFF
cdr3_nt: TGTGCCATCAGTGGGACCGGGACAGGGGGGCCGTCAGCTTTCTTT

j_call: TRBJ2-7
d_call: TRBD1
v_call: TRBV5-1
clone_size: NA
cdr3_aa: CASRPGQAGEQYF
cdr3_nt: TGCGCCAGCAGACCCGGACAGGCGGGCGAGCAGTACTTC

j_call: TRBJ2-7
d_call: TRBD1
v_call: TRBV11-2
clone_size: NA
cdr3_aa: CASSSPGQGDFHEQYF
cdr3_nt: TGTGCCAGCAGCTCGCCCGGACAGGGGGATTTCCACGAGCAGTACTTC

j_call: TRBJ2-1
d_call: TRBD1
v_call: TRBV7-9
clone_size: NA
cdr3_aa: CASSLVRTGDNEQFF
cdr3_nt: TGTGCCAGCAGCTTAGTCCGGACAGGGGACAATGAGCAGTTCTTC

j_call: TRBJ2-1
d_call: NA
v_call: TRBV28
clone_size: NA
cdr3_aa: CASSLRGNEQFF
cdr3_nt: TGTGCCAGCAGTTTAAGGGGCAATGAGCAGTTCTTC

j_call: TRBJ2-1
d_call: NA
v_call: TRBV9
clone_size: NA
cdr3_aa: CASSVSLGAGNEQFF
cdr3_nt: TGTGCCAGCAGCGTTTCATTGGGAGCTGGGAATGAGCAGTTCTTC

j_call: TRBJ2-2
d_call: NA
v_call: TRBV5-4
clone_size: once
cdr3_aa: CASSLVPGEIVPGELFF
cdr3_nt: TGTGCCAGCAGCTTGGTACCAGGGGAGATTGTTCCCGGGGAGCTGTTTTTT

j_call: TRBJ1-2
d_call: TRBD1
v_call: TRBV29-1
clone_size: NA
cdr3_aa: CSVLDRGNYGYTF
cdr3_nt: TGCAGCGTCCTGGACAGGGGAAACTATGGCTACACCTTC

j_call: TRBJ1-1
d_call: TRBD1
v_call: TRBV11-2
clone_size: NA
cdr3_aa: CASSFRQGAGTEAFF
cdr3_nt: TGTGCCAGCAGCTTTCGACAGGGGGCCGGGACTGAAGCTTTCTTT